This TCR beta chain was obtained from a study of yellow fever vaccine responses in identical twins. This clonotype was picked up a small number of times. What it binds is not known. Study results and caveats: Twins showed a vaccine T cell response that reportedly seemed partly convergent, partly personalized.

TCRdb processed the RT-PCR reads anew with MiXCR; each CDR3 protein has one entry. The table includes 4,500 to 7,000 distinct CDR3 sequences, approximately 65% detected once. Per germline, CDR1 ENHRY and CDR2 SYGVKD. Trimming pared 4 bases from V and 3 bases from J, leaving 9 bases between. The CDR3 is made up of 14 amino acids. This chain joins TRBV10-3 and TRBJ2-2, with a weak D call TRBD1 (5 bases). The starting material was T cells from blood (PBMCs), unsorted or a sorted subset (not recorded which), obtained before or after yellow fever vaccination (not recorded which). The clonotype was recovered from a woman younger than 30 who received the yellow fever vaccine. This chain's CDR3 is CAISAIRDTGELFF. CDR3 sequence (DNA): TGTGCCATCAGTGCGATCAGGGACACCGGGGAGCTGTTTTTT.